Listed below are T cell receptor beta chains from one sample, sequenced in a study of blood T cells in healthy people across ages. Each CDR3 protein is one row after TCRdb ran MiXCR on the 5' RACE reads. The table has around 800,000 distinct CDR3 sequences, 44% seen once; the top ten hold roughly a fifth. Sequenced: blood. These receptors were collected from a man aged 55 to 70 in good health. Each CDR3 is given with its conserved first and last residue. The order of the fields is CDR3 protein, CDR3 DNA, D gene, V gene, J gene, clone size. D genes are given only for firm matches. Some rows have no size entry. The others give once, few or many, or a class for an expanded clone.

CDR3 protein: CASSAGTGIGNTEAFF
CDR3 DNA: TGTGCCAGCAGTGCCGGGACAGGGATAGGGAACACTGAAGCTTTCTTT
D gene: TRBD1
V gene: TRBV6-6
J gene: TRBJ1-1
clone size: NA

CDR3 protein: CAWRGLVDEQFF
CDR3 DNA: TGTGCCTGGAGGGGACTAGTCGATGAGCAGTTCTTC
D gene: TRBD2
V gene: TRBV30
J gene: TRBJ2-1
clone size: few

CDR3 protein: CASSSGGQSTDTQYF
CDR3 DNA: TGTGCCAGCAGTTCGGGGGGACAAAGCACAGATACGCAGTATTTT
D gene: NA
V gene: TRBV6-6
J gene: TRBJ2-3
clone size: NA

CDR3 protein: CASTRRPLGTEAFF
CDR3 DNA: TGTGCCAGCACCAGGCGCCCCCTGGGCACTGAAGCTTTCTTT
D gene: NA
V gene: TRBV12-3/TRBV12-4
J gene: TRBJ1-1
clone size: NA

CDR3 protein: CASSPVAGGRNEQFF
CDR3 DNA: TGTGCCAGCTCACCGGTAGCGGGGGGGCGCAATGAGCAGTTCTTC
D gene: TRBD2
V gene: TRBV18
J gene: TRBJ2-1
clone size: NA

CDR3 protein: CASSLERGSTEAFF
CDR3 DNA: TGCGCCAGCAGCTTGGAAAGGGGAAGCACTGAAGCTTTCTTT
D gene: NA
V gene: TRBV5-1
J gene: TRBJ1-1
clone size: few

CDR3 protein: CASSLRGQSQETQYF
CDR3 DNA: TGTGCCAGCAGCTTACGTGGACAGTCCCAAGAGACCCAGTACTTC
D gene: NA
V gene: TRBV7-2
J gene: TRBJ2-5
clone size: few

CDR3 protein: CASSLGPGTNTEAFF
CDR3 DNA: TGTGCCAGCAGCCTGGGCCCAGGAACGAACACTGAAGCTTTCTTT
D gene: NA
V gene: TRBV14
J gene: TRBJ1-1
clone size: few

CDR3 protein: CSAGRDETQYF
CDR3 DNA: TGCAGTGCTGGACGGGATGAGACCCAGTACTTC
D gene: NA
V gene: TRBV20-1
J gene: TRBJ2-5
clone size: NA

CDR3 protein: CASSPSHGTALNEQFF
CDR3 DNA: TGCGCCAGCTCCCCCAGCCACGGGACAGCTCTCAATGAGCAGTTCTTC
D gene: TRBD1
V gene: TRBV4-3
J gene: TRBJ2-1
clone size: NA

CDR3 protein: CASSLEGTYGYTF
CDR3 DNA: TGTGCCAGCTCTTTAGAGGGGACCTATGGCTACACCTTC
D gene: NA
V gene: TRBV18
J gene: TRBJ1-2
clone size: NA

CDR3 protein: CASSDSGRGTDTQYF
CDR3 DNA: TGTGCCAGCAGTGACTCAGGCAGGGGCACAGATACGCAGTATTTT
D gene: NA
V gene: TRBV6-4
J gene: TRBJ2-3
clone size: NA

CDR3 protein: CANSAGGLDEQYF
CDR3 DNA: TGTGCCAACAGTGCGGGGGGTTTGGACGAGCAGTACTTC
D gene: TRBD2
V gene: TRBV12-3/TRBV12-4
J gene: TRBJ2-7
clone size: NA

CDR3 protein: CASSSLIAGGYTF
CDR3 DNA: TGTGCCAGCAGCTCCTTGATTGCGGGTGGCTACACCTTC
D gene: NA
V gene: TRBV7-8
J gene: TRBJ1-2
clone size: few

CDR3 protein: CSAYRADNYGYTF
CDR3 DNA: TGCAGTGCTTACAGGGCGGATAACTATGGCTACACCTTC
D gene: NA
V gene: TRBV20-1
J gene: TRBJ1-2
clone size: NA

CDR3 protein: CASSSGQWNQPQHF
CDR3 DNA: TGTGCCAGCAGCTCCGGACAATGGAATCAGCCCCAGCATTTT
D gene: NA
V gene: TRBV7-2
J gene: TRBJ1-5
clone size: NA

CDR3 protein: CASSSTRPGQGAGETQYF
CDR3 DNA: TGTGCCAGCAGCTCAACGAGACCGGGACAGGGGGCAGGGGAGACCCAGTACTTC
D gene: TRBD1
V gene: TRBV7-9
J gene: TRBJ2-5
clone size: few

CDR3 protein: CSADGQGGSGANVLTF
CDR3 DNA: TGCAGTGCTGATGGACAGGGGGGGTCTGGGGCCAACGTCCTGACTTTC
D gene: TRBD1
V gene: TRBV20-1
J gene: TRBJ2-6
clone size: NA

CDR3 protein: CASSPMDRGSYEQYF
CDR3 DNA: TGTGCCAGCAGCCCCATGGACAGGGGTAGCTACGAGCAGTACTTC
D gene: TRBD1
V gene: TRBV16
J gene: TRBJ2-7
clone size: few

CDR3 protein: CASSQGGPFNEKLFF
CDR3 DNA: TGTGCCAGCAGCCAAGGAGGGCCTTTTAATGAAAAACTGTTTTTT
D gene: NA
V gene: TRBV4-2
J gene: TRBJ1-4
clone size: few

CDR3 protein: CASSLWDLKYNEQFF
CDR3 DNA: TGTGCCAGCAGTTTATGGGACCTAAAGTACAATGAGCAGTTCTTC
D gene: NA
V gene: TRBV28
J gene: TRBJ2-1
clone size: NA

CDR3 protein: CASTRTRSGNEQFF
CDR3 DNA: TGTGCCAGCACCCGGACTAGATCCGGCAATGAGCAGTTCTTC
D gene: TRBD2
V gene: TRBV11-2
J gene: TRBJ2-1
clone size: NA

CDR3 protein: CASSPQGGIGNTIYF
CDR3 DNA: TGTGCCAGCAGCCCCCAGGGCGGGATTGGAAACACCATATATTTT
D gene: NA
V gene: TRBV7-2
J gene: TRBJ1-3
clone size: once

CDR3 protein: CASSYRRAVPENIQYF
CDR3 DNA: TGTGCCAGCAGTTACCGAAGGGCCGTTCCAGAAAACATTCAGTACTTC
D gene: NA
V gene: TRBV6-6
J gene: TRBJ2-4
clone size: NA

CDR3 protein: CASSRSGTGGSTDTQYF
CDR3 DNA: TGTGCCAGCAGCAGATCCGGGACAGGGGGTAGCACAGATACGCAGTATTTT
D gene: TRBD1
V gene: TRBV5-4
J gene: TRBJ2-3
clone size: NA

CDR3 protein: CASSQLGRGYTF
CDR3 DNA: TGTGCCAGCAGTCAACTGGGACGCGGCTACACCTTC
D gene: NA
V gene: TRBV25-1
J gene: TRBJ1-2
clone size: NA

CDR3 protein: CSVQLLGQGADTQYF
CDR3 DNA: TGCAGCGTCCAATTACTTGGGCAGGGGGCAGATACGCAGTATTTT
D gene: TRBD1
V gene: TRBV29-1
J gene: TRBJ2-3
clone size: NA

CDR3 protein: CASSKKTGNYGYTF
CDR3 DNA: TGTGCCAGCAGTAAAAAGACAGGGAACTATGGCTACACCTTC
D gene: TRBD1
V gene: TRBV6-6
J gene: TRBJ1-2
clone size: few

CDR3 protein: CASSQGMGQSTDTQYF
CDR3 DNA: TGCGCCAGCAGCCAAGGTATGGGACAGAGCACAGATACGCAGTATTTT
D gene: TRBD1
V gene: TRBV4-3
J gene: TRBJ2-3
clone size: NA

CDR3 protein: CASSTTSGGKDTQYF
CDR3 DNA: TGTGCCAGCAGTACAACTAGCGGGGGGAAAGATACGCAGTATTTT
D gene: TRBD2
V gene: TRBV6-2/TRBV6-3
J gene: TRBJ2-3
clone size: NA

CDR3 protein: CASGYRDRLQETQYF
CDR3 DNA: TGTGCCAGCGGGTACCGGGACAGATTGCAAGAGACCCAGTACTTC
D gene: TRBD1
V gene: TRBV28
J gene: TRBJ2-5
clone size: few

CDR3 protein: CASSFGPGTCEQYF
CDR3 DNA: TGTGCCAGCAGTTTTGGGCCTGGGACCTGCGAGCAGTACTTC
D gene: NA
V gene: TRBV12-3/TRBV12-4
J gene: TRBJ2-7
clone size: NA

CDR3 protein: CASSLARGGDTDTQYF
CDR3 DNA: TGTGCCAGCAGCTTAGCGAGGGGCGGCGACACAGATACGCAGTATTTT
D gene: NA
V gene: TRBV7-9
J gene: TRBJ2-3
clone size: NA

CDR3 protein: CASSRSGQSTDTQYF
CDR3 DNA: TGTGCCAGCAGTAGGAGCGGACAGAGCACAGATACGCAGTATTTT
D gene: NA
V gene: TRBV12-3/TRBV12-4
J gene: TRBJ2-3
clone size: many

CDR3 protein: CASCTGLRNTEAFF
CDR3 DNA: TGTGCCAGCTGTACAGGATTAAGGAACACTGAAGCTTTCTTT
D gene: NA
V gene: TRBV6-2/TRBV6-3
J gene: TRBJ1-1
clone size: NA

CDR3 protein: CATSRVDEAAEQYF
CDR3 DNA: TGTGCCACCAGCAGAGTGGATGAGGCGGCAGAGCAGTACTTC
D gene: NA
V gene: TRBV15
J gene: TRBJ2-7
clone size: NA

CDR3 protein: CASSSRKDPAKNEKLFF
CDR3 DNA: TGTGCCAGCAGCTCCAGGAAGGATCCGGCTAAGAATGAAAAACTGTTTTTT
D gene: NA
V gene: TRBV27
J gene: TRBJ1-4
clone size: NA

CDR3 protein: CASTGLAGVYNEQFF
CDR3 DNA: TGTGCCAGCACCGGACTAGCGGGGGTATACAATGAGCAGTTCTTC
D gene: TRBD2
V gene: TRBV12-3/TRBV12-4
J gene: TRBJ2-1
clone size: NA

CDR3 protein: CASSLGPQGNYGYTF
CDR3 DNA: TGTGCCAGCAGCTTAGGGCCCCAGGGGAACTATGGCTACACCTTC
D gene: NA
V gene: TRBV13
J gene: TRBJ1-2
clone size: few

CDR3 protein: CASSPSGELEPDYEQYF
CDR3 DNA: TGTGCCAGCTCACCTTCCGGGGAACTCGAACCCGATTACGAGCAGTACTTC
D gene: NA
V gene: TRBV18
J gene: TRBJ2-7
clone size: NA

CDR3 protein: CASRERQGEGYTF
CDR3 DNA: TGTGCCAGCAGAGAAAGACAGGGGGAAGGCTACACCTTC
D gene: TRBD1
V gene: TRBV2
J gene: TRBJ1-2
clone size: NA

CDR3 protein: CASSQHSTTYEQYF
CDR3 DNA: TGTGCCAGCAGCCAACATTCCACTACCTACGAGCAGTACTTC
D gene: NA
V gene: TRBV3-1
J gene: TRBJ2-7
clone size: NA

CDR3 protein: CASSRRGGEAFF
CDR3 DNA: TGTGCCAGCAGTAGACGGGGGGGAGAAGCTTTCTTT
D gene: NA
V gene: TRBV27
J gene: TRBJ1-1
clone size: few

CDR3 protein: CASSLNARGRETQYF
CDR3 DNA: TGTGCCAGCAGCTTAAACGCCCGGGGGCGAGAGACCCAGTACTTC
D gene: NA
V gene: TRBV7-2
J gene: TRBJ2-5
clone size: NA

CDR3 protein: CASSPYSTTNEKLFF
CDR3 DNA: TGTGCCAGCAGCCCTTATAGTACAACTAATGAAAAACTGTTTTTT
D gene: NA
V gene: TRBV6-6
J gene: TRBJ1-4
clone size: NA

CDR3 protein: CASSPGTAGEKLFF
CDR3 DNA: TGTGCCAGCAGCCCAGGGACGGCGGGTGAAAAACTGTTTTTT
D gene: NA
V gene: TRBV7-9
J gene: TRBJ1-4
clone size: few

CDR3 protein: CASSPSGGAGTYEQYF
CDR3 DNA: TGCGCCAGCAGCCCCTCAGGGGGCGCGGGGACCTACGAGCAGTACTTC
D gene: TRBD1
V gene: TRBV4-1
J gene: TRBJ2-7
clone size: few

CDR3 protein: CASSFSVSRVSTDTQYF
CDR3 DNA: TGTGCCAGCAGTTTCTCGGTTTCTAGGGTTAGCACAGATACGCAGTATTTT
D gene: NA
V gene: TRBV12-3/TRBV12-4
J gene: TRBJ2-3
clone size: NA

CDR3 protein: CASRPPGLVGNEQFF
CDR3 DNA: TGTGCCAGCAGGCCACCGGGACTAGTTGGCAATGAGCAGTTCTTC
D gene: TRBD2
V gene: TRBV7-2
J gene: TRBJ2-1
clone size: NA

CDR3 protein: CASSSGQGLSYEQYF
CDR3 DNA: TGTGCCAGCAGTTCCGGACAGGGGTTAAGCTACGAGCAGTACTTC
D gene: TRBD1
V gene: TRBV6-2/TRBV6-3
J gene: TRBJ2-7
clone size: NA

CDR3 protein: CASSYSGVQGFNEKLFF
CDR3 DNA: TGTGCCAGCAGTTATTCTGGGGTCCAGGGGTTTAATGAAAAACTGTTTTTT
D gene: NA
V gene: TRBV6-5
J gene: TRBJ1-4
clone size: NA

CDR3 protein: CASSLAYTGVEQYF
CDR3 DNA: TGTGCCAGCAGCTTAGCCTATACAGGGGTCGAGCAGTACTTC
D gene: TRBD1
V gene: TRBV7-2
J gene: TRBJ2-7
clone size: few

CDR3 protein: CASSQDRVSNQPQHF
CDR3 DNA: TGCGCCAGCAGCCAAGACAGGGTTAGCAATCAGCCCCAGCATTTT
D gene: NA
V gene: TRBV4-3
J gene: TRBJ1-5
clone size: few

CDR3 protein: CSARGEGANIQYF
CDR3 DNA: TGCAGTGCTAGAGGGGAGGGGGCAAACATTCAGTACTTC
D gene: NA
V gene: TRBV20-1
J gene: TRBJ2-4
clone size: NA

CDR3 protein: CASRLRGLSTDTQYF
CDR3 DNA: TGCGCCAGCAGACTTAGGGGGCTCAGCACAGATACGCAGTATTTT
D gene: TRBD1
V gene: TRBV4-1
J gene: TRBJ2-3
clone size: NA

CDR3 protein: CASKTGSYEQYF
CDR3 DNA: TGTGCCAGCAAGACCGGGTCCTACGAGCAGTACTTC
D gene: NA
V gene: TRBV6-2/TRBV6-3
J gene: TRBJ2-7
clone size: NA

CDR3 protein: CASSERGRDSPLHF
CDR3 DNA: TGCGCCAGCAGCGAGAGGGGGCGAGATTCACCCCTCCACTTT
D gene: TRBD1
V gene: TRBV5-1
J gene: TRBJ1-6
clone size: few

CDR3 protein: CSARDGYNYTF
CDR3 DNA: TGCAGTGCCAGAGACGGTTATAATTACACCTTC
D gene: NA
V gene: TRBV20-1
J gene: TRBJ1-2
clone size: once

CDR3 protein: CASSQGGSGGAYEQYF
CDR3 DNA: TGTGCCAGCAGCCAAGGGGGAAGCGGGGGAGCCTACGAGCAGTACTTC
D gene: TRBD2
V gene: TRBV3-1
J gene: TRBJ2-7
clone size: NA

CDR3 protein: CASSLNVRQGRPAETQYF
CDR3 DNA: TGTGCCAGCAGTTTGAACGTCCGACAGGGGCGACCCGCGGAGACCCAGTACTTC
D gene: TRBD1
V gene: TRBV27
J gene: TRBJ2-5
clone size: NA